The clone carrying this T cell receptor beta chain was seen many times. Its specificity is not known. These data belong to a study of T-cell reconstitution after alpha-beta-depleted transplantation in children. Study-level points and caveats: Several hundred expanded graft clones reportedly supplied alpha-beta T cells about two months after transplant.

Unique molecular identifiers tagged the TCRbeta library. TCRdb fed the PCR reads into MiXCR, producing one record per CDR3 protein. The sample lists roughly 100,000 distinct CDR3 sequences; roughly 7.1% were seen once. The source material was PBMCs, sampled before TCRalphabeta/CD19-depleted stem cell transplant. The clonotype originates from a boy aged 2 to 10 with acute lymphoblastic leukemia, due to receive a stem cell transplant.

The CDR3 DNA sequence: TGTGCCACCAGCAGAGATCAGGGCAACCTCGAGGGTGAAAAACTGTTTTTT. It translates to CATSRDQGNLEGEKLFF. This chain links TRBV15 with TRBJ1-4, with D perhaps TRBD1 (5 bases). The germline V gene encodes CDR1 LNHNV and CDR2 YYDKDF (reference sequence). The CDR3 covers 17 residues. The V gene lost 0 bases and the J gene lost 7 bases, with 18 bases spanning the gap.